This TCR beta chain originates from a study of blood T cell repertoires in COVID-19. Study summary: Nucleic acid was either cDNA or gDNA, and it came from T cells, B-cell-depleted T cells, or PBMCs.

Participant-reported clinical history was the basis for cohort assignment. Generated by immunoSEQ multiplex PCR, the TCRdb table keeps only in-frame clones and is missing some. Among 240,000 or so clones listed, around 86% were seen once. CDR3 length: 13 amino acids. V lost 7 bases and J 1 base, leaving 7 bases between the germline ends. The chain employs TRBV12-3 or TRBV12-4 and TRBJ2-2, with D maybe TRBD2 (5 bases). Source material: PBMCs or T cells enriched from blood (not recorded which). This sequence was found in a woman in her thirties or forties with acute COVID-19. For the CDR3, the DNA is TGTGCCAGCAATCGGGGGAACACCGGGGAGCTGTTTTTT. It encodes CASNRGNTGELFF.